A single T cell receptor (beta chain) is shown here with its context. At the DNA level, this CDR3 is encoded by other sequences in the same sample as well. These data originate in a study of PD-1 blockade in mismatch repair-deficient tumors. TCRdb keeps only in-frame clones here, not all; method: immunoSEQ multiplex PCR. The sample lists around 62,000 clones, around four fifths occurring once. This CDR3 comprises 15 residues. CDR1 is PRHDT, CDR2 FYEKMQ, per germline (reference sequence). V was cut by 0 bases and J by 2 bases, with 11 bases left in between. The receptor's source is an adult with mismatch repair-deficient cancer. V usage is TRBV13 and J usage is TRBJ2-7; possible D gene TRBD2, 5 bases. The sequencing used peripheral blood, collected 2 weeks after starting pembrolizumab. In DNA, the CDR3 is TGTGCCAGCAGCTTAGGCCCTGAGGGTCCCTACGAGCAGTACTTC. It specifies CASSLGPEGPYEQYF.